The clone carrying this TCR beta chain appeared many times. This specimen comes from a study of patients and donors after allogeneic stem cell transplantation. V dropped 0 bases and J dropped 4; count of bases not matched to a gene: 14. This CDR3 region has 19 residues. Germline-derived CDR1 and CDR2 are LGHNA and YSLEER. TCRdb re-derived calls from the RT-PCR reads in MiXCR, one entry per CDR3 protein. Among roughly 960,000 distinct CDR3 sequences, roughly 17% were seen once, and the ten largest hold 5% to 6.5%. This clonotype was obtained from a human donor who was either an allogeneic HSCT recipient or a stem cell or donor lymphocyte infusion donor (not recorded which). It is not recorded whose cells these are; they may come from a transplant donor. The gene calls are TRBV4-3 and TRBJ1-3; 8 nucleotides match TRBD1. Material: blood, either unsorted or a sorted T cell fraction (not recorded which). The CDR3 DNA is TGCGCCAGCAGCCAAGATCCCGACAGGGGCACAGTGACGGGAAACACCATATATTTT. This encodes CASSQDPDRGTVTGNTIYF.